Described below is a single TCR beta chain sequence and its context. This specimen comes from a study of CD8 T cells in ankylosing spondylitis. TCRdb redid the calling of the 5' RACE reads with MiXCR, one entry per CDR3 protein. This sample has about 300,000 distinct CDR3 sequences, with about a fifth found just once. Germline CDR1 LNHNV, CDR2 YYDKDF (reference sequence). CDR3 size: 15 residues. Between the trimmed V and J ends, which lost 0 bases and 2 bases, there was a span of 10 bases. Specimen: blood, either unsorted or a sorted T cell fraction (not recorded which). V and J are TRBV15 and TRBJ2-5, with a weak D call TRBD2 (6 bases). The TCR sequence derives from a female donor with ankylosing spondylitis or in good health (not recorded which). CDR3 nucleotide sequence: TGTGCCACCAGCAGAGATCCTAGCGCGCAAGAGACCCAGTACTTC. Its translation: CATSRDPSAQETQYF. The whole variable domain, filled in from reference TRBV15 and TRBJ2-5, reads DAMVIQNPRYQVTQFGKPVTLSCSQTLNHNVMYWYQQKSSQAPKLLFHYYDKDFNNEADTPDNFQSRRPNTSFCFLDIRSPGLGDTAMYLCATSRDPSAQETQYFGPGTRLLVL.